This record concerns one TCR beta chain sequence. Sequenced by immunoSEQ multiplex PCR; TCRdb stores in-frame clones only, minus some. The table has over 95,000 clones, approximately 84% seen once. This sample was included in a study of blood T cell repertoires in COVID-19. Per the germline V gene, CDR1 is LGHDT and CDR2 is YNNKEL (reference sequence). This CDR3 is built from 15 residues. V was pared by 4 bases and J by 3 bases, with 2 bases of the junction left unmatched. This TCR derives from a woman aged 60-70 years with acute or convalescent COVID-19. Sample: peripheral blood. V is TRBV3-1 (or the pseudogene TRBV3-2) and J is TRBJ2-3, with 12 nucleotides matching TRBD2. The CDR3 sequence: CASSPLAGGTDTQYF. The CDR3, as DNA: TGTGCCAGCAGCCCTCTAGCGGGGGGGACAGATACGCAGTATTTT.